Each of the 14 T cell receptor beta chains below was sequenced from the same sample in a study of blood T cells in healthy people across ages. Through a sample-barcoded 5' primer and a J-beta primer mix, a second PCR was run for 7 to 11 cycles. A single record per CDR3 protein comes from TCRdb applying MiXCR to the 5' RACE reads. Counted here are approximately 1,700,000 distinct CDR3 sequences, approximately 40% occurring once; the ten biggest clones make up approximately 22%. The sequencing input was blood. All receptors come from a human donor in good health.

CDR3 in DNA: TGTGCCAGCAGCTATGCAGGGCGGCCAGAGACCCAGTACTTC. Amino acids: CASSYAGRPETQYF. The chain links TRBV11-2 to TRBJ2-5; possible D gene TRBD1, 5 bases. CDR3 length: 14 residues. Germline CDR1 is SGHAT and CDR2 is FQNNGV. V was cut by 4 bases and J by 4 bases, with 13 bases left in between.

This clonotype was observed many times. The chain recombines TRBV6-2 or TRBV6-3 with TRBJ1-5, with 8 bases lining up with TRBD1. The V segment lost 7 bases and the J segment 2 bases; nucleotides outside the gene matches: 7. From germline, CDR1 is MNHEY and CDR2 SVGEGT. The CDR3 is 15 residues long. CDR3 nucleotide sequence: TGTGCCAGCACCCCCGACAGGGGCGGCAATCAGCCCCAGCATTTT. Amino acid sequence: CASTPDRGGNQPQHF.

CDR3 in amino acids: CASSYLRGPNTEAFF. In nucleotides, the CDR3 is TGTGCCAGCAGTTACCTCAGGGGGCCCAACACTGAAGCTTTCTTT. The chain is built from TRBV6-2 or TRBV6-3 and TRBJ1-1; 8 bases map to TRBD1. The CDR3 has 15 amino acids. V shed 2 bases and J 2 bases; nucleotides not matched to a gene: 4. The germline V gene encodes CDR1 MNHEY and CDR2 SVGEGT.

This clonotype was observed a handful of times. CDR3 sequence reads: CSVTGQDHRQYF. The DNA of the CDR3 is TGCAGCGTGACGGGACAGGACCACAGGCAGTACTTC. The chain joins TRBV29-1 to TRBJ2-7, with 8 nucleotides matching TRBD1. Germline CDR1 and CDR2: SQVTM and ANQGSEA. Trimming took 6 bases from V and 9 from J; bases not matched to a gene: 10. The CDR3 covers 12 residues.

The chain carries TRBV20-1 and TRBJ2-1; D might be TRBD1 or TRBD2, each matching 5 bases. This CDR3 has 14 amino acids. Trimming took 3 bases from V and 3 from J, leaving 12 bases between them. CDR1 is DFQATT and CDR2 is SNEGSKA in the germline V gene (reference sequence). CDR3 amino acids: CSARSGPLYNEQFF. CDR3 nucleotides: TGCAGTGCTAGGTCGGGACCACTCTACAATGAGCAGTTCTTC.

This clonotype was counted a single time. This chain joins TRBV5-1 and TRBJ1-1, with TRBD1 matching 12 bases. Germline CDR1 SGHRS, CDR2 YFSETQ. V lost 4 bases to trimming and J lost 6 bases; unmatched junction nucleotides: 16. CDR3 length: 18 amino acids. The CDR3 region has the DNA TGCGCCAGCAGCCCGGGACAGGGGGCTTTTCGACCCTCTTCTGAAGCTTTCTTT. Protein: CASSPGQGAFRPSSEAFF. Full variable domain (remainder filled in from reference TRBV5-1 and TRBJ1-1): KAGVTQTPRYLIKTRGQQVTLSCSPISGHRSVSWYQQTPGQGLQFLFEYFSETQRNKGNFPGRFSGRQFSNSRSEMNVSTLELGDSALYLCASSPGQGAFRPSSEAFFGQGTRLTVV.

This clonotype came up many times. CDR3 DNA: TGCAGCGCTCAGACTGATCTGCGGGAGCAGTACTTC. It encodes CSAQTDLREQYF. The chain joins TRBV29-1 to TRBJ2-7; D gene uncertain. In germline, CDR1 is SQVTM, CDR2 ANQGSEA. V lost 7 bases to trimming and J lost 7 bases, with 17 bases between them. This CDR3 is 12 amino acids long.

This clonotype showed up just a few times. The chain recombines TRBV7-9 with TRBJ2-5, with TRBD2 matching over 13 bases. Per the germline V gene, CDR1 is SEHNR and CDR2 is FQNEAQ (reference sequence). J lost 5 bases, V lost 4 bases, and 10 bases had no gene match. This CDR3 region has 17 residues. The chain's CDR3 is CASSSPTSGGAGETQYF. Here the CDR3 DNA reads TGTGCCAGCAGCTCTCCTACTAGCGGGGGGGCCGGGGAGACCCAGTACTTC. Supplemented by reference TRBV7-9 and TRBJ2-5, the full variable domain reads DTGVSQNPRHKITKRGQNVTFRCDPISEHNRLYWYRQTLGQGPEFLTYFQNEAQLEKSRLLSDRFSAERPKGSFSTLEIQRTEQGDSAMYLCASSSPTSGGAGETQYFGPGTRLLVL.

This clonotype occurred a few times. This chain uses TRBV28 with TRBJ2-3, with 9 bases identical to TRBD1. Trimming cost V 5 bases and J 2 bases; bases outside gene matches: 5. The CDR3 runs to 15 residues. Germline V gives CDR1 MDHEN, CDR2 SYDVKM. In DNA form, the CDR3 reads TGTGCCAGCAGTGGAGGGACAGGGATCACAGATACGCAGTATTTT. Protein: CASSGGTGITDTQYF.

The chain is built from TRBV9 and TRBJ2-1; 9 bases fit TRBD1. V gave up 3 bases and J gave up 2 bases; unmatched junction bases: 18. Germline V gene lookup returns CDR1 SGDLS and CDR2 YYNGEE. CDR3 size: 20 residues. CDR3 protein: CASSALGDREFIRPYNEQFF. Here the CDR3 DNA reads TGTGCCAGCAGCGCACTGGGGGACAGGGAGTTTATTCGCCCCTACAATGAGCAGTTCTTC.

This clonotype showed up just a few times. The chain combines TRBV28 with TRBJ2-4; 10 nucleotides align to TRBD2. J gave up 1 base and V 6 bases, and 6 bases lay outside the gene matches. Germline V CDR1 and CDR2: MDHEN, SYDVKM. This CDR3 comprises 16 residues. Written as DNA, the CDR3 is TGTGCCAGCAGCCCCCCTAGCGGGGGTGCCAAAAACATTCAGTACTTC. Residues: CASSPPSGGAKNIQYF.

V usage is TRBV5-1 and J usage is TRBJ1-2; 8 nucleotides align to TRBD1. The V gene's germline CDR1 is SGHRS and CDR2 YFSETQ. Trimming at V came to 4 bases and at J to 1 base, leaving 6 bases not matched to a gene. The CDR3 length is 15 residues. The CDR3 DNA is TGCGCCAGCAGCCCGGGACAGGCGATTAACTATGGCTACACCTTC. This codes for CASSPGQAINYGYTF.

This chain joins TRBV11-2 and TRBJ2-5; 10 bases match TRBD2. CDR3 length: 16 amino acids. Per germline, CDR1 SGHAT and CDR2 FQNNGV. The V gene end was trimmed by 5 bases and the J gene end by 5 bases; junction bases not matched to a gene: 11. CDR3 sequence: CASSRGSAGGRETQYF. For the CDR3, the DNA is TGTGCCAGCAGCCGTGGGTCAGCGGGGGGGAGGGAGACCCAGTACTTC.

This clonotype was detected only a few times. V and J are TRBV7-3 and TRBJ2-7, with TRBD2 matching 9 bases. Germline-derived CDR1 and CDR2 are SGHTA and FQGTGA. The V segment lost 1 base and the J segment 4 bases; nucleotides outside the gene matches: 5. This CDR3 has 15 residues. The CDR3 nucleotides read TGTGCCAGCAGCTTAAACGGCGGGGGGGAGTACGAGCAGTACTTC. Its translation is CASSLNGGGEYEQYF.